Listed here is a single T cell receptor beta chain. This sample stems from a study of blood T cell repertoires in COVID-19. At the level of the study: Researchers got acute and convalescent COVID-19 samples from the United States, Italy and Spain. PBMCs, B-cell-depleted T cells, or T cells were the source of the cDNA or gDNA that made up the material.

The CDR3 totals 13 residues. Trimming removed 7 bases from V and 1 base from J, with 10 bases in between. Germline V CDR1 and CDR2: SGDLS, YYNGEE. Profiling relied on immunoSEQ multiplex PCR, and the TCRdb table lists in-frame clones only, not all of them. The table has some 240,000 clones, approximately 89% seen once. Sequenced: peripheral blood. The source is a middle-aged woman who had recovered from COVID-19. This sequence joins TRBV9 and TRBJ2-3; D is perhaps TRBD1 (5 bases). The CDR3 here is CASGTGRTDTQYF. DNA for the CDR3: TGTGCCAGCGGAACAGGACGCACAGATACGCAGTATTTT.